The rows below give T cell receptor beta chains drawn from one sample of a study of Ad26.COV2.S vaccination and SARS-CoV-2 variants. The repertoire was sequenced with immunoSEQ multiplex PCR; TCRdb's copy has only in-frame clones and lacks some. The sample carries about 450,000 clones, roughly 89% recorded once. The sample here was peripheral blood, taken in a trial of Ad26.COV2.S vaccine versus placebo. Source of these receptors: a person between 18 and 59 years old who received the Ad26.COV2.S COVID-19 vaccine or a placebo. Each CDR3 is given with its conserved first and last residue. A D gene is named only where the DNA matches it firmly. A row's size may be missing; if present it is once, few, many or a size class.

>TRBV19|15|TRBJ1-5|-|-
TGTGCCAGTAGCCCAAAACCTAATAGCAATCAGCCCCAGCATTTT
CASSPKPNSNQPQHF
>TRBV2|12|TRBJ1-1|-|-
TGTGCCAGCAGTGGATTCGGGGGCCCGGCTTTCTTT
CASSGFGGPAFF
>TRBV7-2|15|TRBJ2-1|TRBD2|-
TGTGCCAGCAGCTCCGGGACTAGCGCTTACAATGAGCAGTTCTTC
CASSSGTSAYNEQFF
>TRBV4-1|14|TRBJ1-2|-|-
TGCGCCAGCAGCCAAGCCTGGACAGAAAGTGGCTACACCTTC
CASSQAWTESGYTF
>TRBV6-5|15|TRBJ1-2|TRBD1|-
TGTGCCACCAACTCCCGGGACAGGCCGCTAGTTGGCTACACCTTC
CATNSRDRPLVGYTF
>TRBV7-3|13|TRBJ1-1|-|-
TGTGCCAGCAGCTTACGTAGGAACACTGAAGCTTTCTTT
CASSLRRNTEAFF
>TRBV18|16|TRBJ2-1|-|-
TGTGCCAGCTCACCATTAAGTTGGCCCCTTCCAAATGAGCAGTTCTTC
CASSPLSWPLPNEQFF
>TRBV28|16|TRBJ1-5|-|-
TGTGCCAGCAGTCCCCTGGGACACCGTGGAAATCAGCCCCAGCATTTT
CASSPLGHRGNQPQHF
>TRBV5-1|13|TRBJ1-4|-|-
TGCGCCAGCAGCTTACCTCCATGGGAAAAACTGTTTTTT
CASSLPPWEKLFF
>TRBV9|15|TRBJ2-2|-|-
TGTGCCAGCAGCGTAGGTGGGGGCCATCCCGGGGAGCTGTTTTTT
CASSVGGGHPGELFF
>TRBV7-9|16|TRBJ1-4|-|once
TGTGCCAGCAGCCCCGGAACAGCCGCAACTAATGAAAAACTGTTTTTT
CASSPGTAATNEKLFF
>TRBV3-1/TRBV3-2|15|TRBJ2-1|-|-
TGTGCCAGCAGCCAAGTCGTTCGGGGGTACAATGAGCAGTTCTTC
CASSQVVRGYNEQFF
>TRBV5-1|14|TRBJ1-3|-|-
TGCGCCAGCAGCCCGGCCTTATCTGGAAACACCATATATTTT
CASSPALSGNTIYF
>TRBV30|12|TRBJ1-1|-|-
TGTGCCCGAAGTGGCGCGAACACTGAAGCTTTCTTT
CARSGANTEAFF
>TRBV6-5|15|TRBJ1-3|-|-
TGTGCCAGCAGTAAAATCTCGAGCTCTGGAAACACCATATATTTT
CASSKISSSGNTIYF
>TRBV4-1|15|TRBJ1-4|-|few
TGCGCCAGCAGCCACACTGACAGAGATAATGAAAAACTGTTTTTT
CASSHTDRDNEKLFF
>TRBV7-9|15|TRBJ2-2|TRBD1|-
TGTGCCAGCAGCTTGGGGGACAGGAACACCGGGGAGCTGTTTTTT
CASSLGDRNTGELFF
>TRBV6-2/TRBV6-3|15|TRBJ1-4|-|-
TGTGCCAGCAGTTCCATCTTCTTGGCTAATGAAAAACTGTTTTTT
CASSSIFLANEKLFF
>TRBV7-3|15|TRBJ1-1|-|-
TGTGCCAGCAGCTTAGGGGGAAACATGAACACTGAAGCTTTCTTT
CASSLGGNMNTEAFF